Presented here are 23 T cell receptor beta chains from one specimen sequenced in a study of T cell responses to AZD1222 COVID-19 vaccine. Clones were sequenced by immunoSEQ multiplex PCR, and TCRdb holds only the in-frame ones, with some missing. The sample includes tens of thousands of clones, 70% to 90% of them seen just once. Sequencing was performed on peripheral blood, taken on day 0 of AZD1222 vaccination. The receptors were sampled from an adult in good health.

In its sample, this clone is medium-sized (0.01 to 0.1%). The CDR3 DNA follows: TGTGCCACTCTCGGGGGGGAGCAGTACTTC. This gives the protein CATLGGEQYF. V gene TRBV27 combines with J gene TRBJ2-7; 7 bases match TRBD2. This CDR3 contains 10 residues. The germline gives CDR1 MNHEY, CDR2 SMNVEV (reference sequence). The ends lost 10 bases at V and 7 bases at J; junction bases unmatched: 4.

The chain carries TRBV5-1 and TRBJ2-7; the match to TRBD1 covers 7 bases. This CDR3 contains 14 residues. Per germline, CDR1 SGHRS and CDR2 YFSETQ. The J segment lost 2 bases and the V segment lost 1 base, leaving 3 bases of the junction unmatched. The CDR3 DNA reads as TGCGCCAGCAGCTTGACAGGGGCTACCTACGAGCAGTACTTC. It codes for CASSLTGATYEQYF.

This chain connects TRBV14 to TRBJ1-1; D not resolved. The ends were cut back, 4 bases at V and 1 base at J, with 7 bases in the middle. CDR1 is SGHDN and CDR2 is FVKESK in the germline V gene. CDR3 length: 13 amino acids. The CDR3 sequence: CASSRDRNTEAFF. The CDR3 DNA reads TGTGCCAGCAGCCGTGATAGGAACACTGAAGCTTTCTTT. The full variable domain, in which reference TRBV14 and TRBJ1-1 provide the parts outside the CDR3, is EAGVTQFPSHSVIEKGQTVTLRCDPISGHDNLYWYRRVMGKEIKFLLHFVKESKQDESGMPNNRFLAERTGGTYSTLKVQPAELEDSGVYFCASSRDRNTEAFFGQGTRLTVV.

The V gene is TRBV2, the J gene TRBJ1-5, with D unclear. Per the germline V gene, CDR1 is SNHLY and CDR2 is FYNNEI. The V and J ends lost 7 bases and 3 bases respectively, with 7 bases between them. This CDR3 spans 12 amino acids. CDR3 protein: CASMGNNQPQHF. The CDR3 nucleotides are TGTGCCAGCATGGGTAACAATCAGCCCCAGCATTTT.

The V gene is TRBV7-2, the J gene TRBJ1-2; 7 positions match TRBD1. This CDR3 spans 15 amino acids. Germline CDR1 reads SGHTA; CDR2 reads FQGNSA. After removal of 1 base from V and 4 bases from J, the junction contained 6 bases not matched to a gene. The CDR3 sequence is CASSLEGQRAYGYTF. CDR3 DNA: TGTGCCAGCAGCTTAGAGGGACAGAGGGCCTATGGCTACACCTTC.

The table lists this clone with a count of one. This sequence joins TRBV29-1 and TRBJ1-2; 7 bases map to TRBD1. This CDR3 contains 14 residues. With 4 bases clipped from V and 5 bases from J, the junction kept 10 bases outside the gene matches. CDR1 is SQVTM, CDR2 ANQGSEA, per germline. CDR3 bases: TGCAGCGTTGGGGTCCCGACAGGGACTTATGGCTACACCTTC. Its protein is CSVGVPTGTYGYTF.

V and J are TRBV28 and TRBJ1-2; the D gene is possibly TRBD1 (6 bases). V dropped 4 bases and J dropped 4 bases, with 16 bases sitting between them. There are 15 residues in the CDR3. The germline CDR1 and CDR2 sequences are MDHEN and SYDVKM. CDR3 region: CASSSSTTGLYGYTF. The CDR3 bases are TGTGCCAGCAGTTCCTCGACAACAGGGCTCTATGGCTACACCTTC.

This chain connects TRBV11-3 to TRBJ1-5; D remains ambiguous. This CDR3 has 13 amino acids. V shed 5 bases and J shed 3 bases, with 8 bases lying between them. Per germline, CDR1 SGHNT and CDR2 YENEEA. The CDR3 coding sequence is TGTGCCAGCAGCAGGGAAAACAATCAGCCCCAGCATTTT. Translated: CASSRENNQPQHF.

The chain employs TRBV2 and TRBJ1-1; TRBD1 matches at 8 bases. The CDR3 spans 15 residues. V trimming: 5 bases; J trimming: 4 bases; junction bases outside the gene matches: 9. Germline lookup yields CDR1 SNHLY and CDR2 FYNNEI. Here the CDR3 reads CASSPSPQGATEAFF. In DNA form, the CDR3 reads TGTGCCAGCAGTCCCTCGCCGCAGGGGGCCACTGAAGCTTTCTTT.

This chain connects TRBV5-6 to TRBJ2-7, with TRBD2 as a possible D gene (6 bases). Germline CDR1 SGHDT, CDR2 YYEEEE. The CDR3 has 13 amino acids. V lost 3 bases and J 13 bases, leaving 20 bases between the germline ends. CDR3 DNA: TGTGCCAGCAGCTACGGGATTGGTAGCGGTGGATACTTC. Protein: CASSYGIGSGGYF.

In its sample, this clone was seen a few times. The CDR3 sequence is CASSLMVAGRTSSYNEQFF. The CDR3 bases are TGTGCCAGCAGCTTAATGGTAGCGGGGAGGACTTCCTCCTACAATGAGCAGTTCTTC. The rearrangement uses TRBV7-3 and TRBJ2-1; the match to TRBD2 covers 8 bases. Germline CDR1 and CDR2: SGHTA and FQGTGA. Losses at the gene ends were 1 base for V and 0 bases for J; bases not matched to a gene: 11. The CDR3 is made up of 19 amino acids.

V usage is TRBV4-2 and J usage is TRBJ2-7; D not resolved. The V and J ends lost 0 bases and 5 bases respectively, with 5 bases between them. CDR1 is LGHNA, CDR2 YNFKEQ, per germline. There are 12 residues in the CDR3. The CDR3 nucleotides are TGTGCCAGCAGCCAAGATATAGACGAGCAGTACTTC. Translation: CASSQDIDEQYF.

The rearrangement uses TRBV12-3 or TRBV12-4 and TRBJ2-7, with D maybe TRBD1 (6 bases). The V gene lost 5 bases and the J gene lost 3 bases, with 8 bases spanning the gap. This CDR3 region has 12 residues. The CDR3 nucleotides read TGTGCCAGCAGTCAACAGGGCTACGAGCAGTACTTC. The encoded protein is CASSQQGYEQYF.

The chain is built from TRBV28 and TRBJ2-6; D remains unclear. This CDR3 contains 16 residues. V lost 4 bases and J lost 3, with 13 bases in between. CDR1 is MDHEN, CDR2 SYDVKM, per germline. CDR3 protein: CASSSTAASGANVLTF. For the CDR3, the DNA is TGTGCCAGCAGTTCAACTGCAGCGAGTGGGGCCAACGTCCTGACTTTC.

V and J are TRBV5-6 and TRBJ2-1, with D unresolved. Germline V gives CDR1 SGHDT, CDR2 YYEEEE. The CDR3 covers 11 residues. V was pared by 7 bases and J by 2 bases, with 4 bases between. CDR3 nucleotide sequence: TGTGCCAGCTCGACCTACAATGAGCAGTTCTTC. Its translation is CASSTYNEQFF.

The chain combines TRBV7-2 with TRBJ2-5; D is uncertain. Germline V lookup: CDR1 SGHTA, CDR2 FQGNSA. The CDR3 spans 12 residues. Deletions cut 6 bases from V and 2 bases from J, with 7 bases between. This chain's CDR3 is CASRLNQETQYF. The CDR3 DNA reads TGTGCCAGCAGACTAAATCAAGAGACCCAGTACTTC.

The rearrangement uses TRBV7-9 and TRBJ2-2; TRBD1 matches 10 bases. With 0 bases clipped from V and 7 bases from J, the junction kept 11 bases outside the gene matches. Germline CDR1 SEHNR, CDR2 FQNEAQ (reference sequence). The length of the CDR3 is 18 residues. The CDR3 region is CASSLAFRDRGSGGELFF. The DNA for the CDR3 is TGTGCCAGCAGCTTAGCGTTCCGGGACAGGGGTAGTGGCGGGGAGCTGTTTTTT. Based on the CDR3 plus reference TRBV7-9 and TRBJ2-2, the full variable domain is DTGVSQNPRHKITKRGQNVTFRCDPISEHNRLYWYRQTLGQGPEFLTYFQNEAQLEKSRLLSDRFSAERPKGSFSTLEIQRTEQGDSAMYLCASSLAFRDRGSGGELFFGEGSRLTVL.

This clone has just one count. This chain joins TRBV3-1 (or the pseudogene TRBV3-2) and TRBJ1-1, with D uncertain. Germline CDR1 and CDR2: LGHDT and YNNKEL (reference sequence). This CDR3 has 16 amino acids. The ends were cut back, 4 bases at V and 0 bases at J, with 15 bases in the middle. The CDR3, as DNA: TGTGCCAGCAGCCGGCAAGTGGGGATTGTGAACACTGAAGCTTTCTTT. Translation: CASSRQVGIVNTEAFF.

V usage is TRBV19 and J usage is TRBJ1-5, with 7 bases aligning to TRBD1. Germline loops: CDR1 LNHDA, CDR2 SQIVND (reference sequence). The V and J ends lost 6 bases and 2 bases, in that order; junction bases with no gene match: 10. This CDR3 is built from 16 residues. As DNA, the CDR3 is TGTGCCAGTAGGTGGCAGGGGGGAGCGGGCAATCAGCCCCAGCATTTT. Protein: CASRWQGGAGNQPQHF.

The V and J genes are TRBV5-1 and TRBJ2-3, with 10 bases that match TRBD1. Germline CDR1 reads SGHRS; CDR2 reads YFSETQ. The CDR3 has 15 residues. V trimming: 4 bases; J trimming: 3 bases; junction bases outside the gene matches: 5. For the CDR3, the DNA is TGCGCCAGCAGCCCCGTGGGACAGGGGACAGATACGCAGTATTTT. It encodes CASSPVGQGTDTQYF.

CDR3 loop: CASSLGRGNQPQHF. CDR3 DNA sequence: TGTGCCAGCAGTCTCGGAAGAGGCAATCAGCCCCAGCATTTT. The J gene is TRBJ1-5, the V gene TRBV13; D uncertain. Trimming cost V 6 bases and J 2 bases, with 11 bases left between them. The CDR3 consists of 14 residues. Germline CDR1 PRHDT, CDR2 FYEKMQ (reference sequence).

This chain's CDR3 is CASSQVGGTTDTQYF. For the CDR3, the DNA is TGTGCCAGCAGCCAAGTAGGCGGGACCACAGATACGCAGTATTTT. V and J are TRBV4-2 and TRBJ2-3; D may be TRBD2 (6 bases). The CDR3 is 15 residues long. V lost 1 base and J 2 bases, leaving 10 bases between the germline ends. Per germline, CDR1 LGHNA and CDR2 YNFKEQ.

The chain links TRBV29-1 to TRBJ1-1; D remains ambiguous. The CDR3 runs to 14 residues. Germline values: CDR1 SQVTM, CDR2 ANQGSEA. V was pared by 4 bases and J by 0 bases, with 12 bases between. The CDR3, as DNA: TGCAGCGTTGTGAGGACGAACATGAACACTGAAGCTTTCTTT. Encoded protein: CSVVRTNMNTEAFF.